This entry describes one T cell receptor (beta chain). Its antigen remains unidentified. The data belong to a study of identical twins. There are 13 residues in the CDR3. Trimming stripped 4 bases from V and 10 bases from J, with 14 bases between. Germline CDR1 MGHRA, CDR2 YSYEKL. Findings and limits, study-wide: Beta out-of-frame twin sharing showed a weaker excess.

Each CDR3 protein gets one entry after TCRdb re-called the 5' RACE reads with MiXCR. The data hold 1.5 million to 2 million distinct CDR3 sequences, with 25% to 35% observed a single time. This sequence was found in a newborn girl in good health. Sequenced material: cord blood. The chain joins TRBV4-1 to TRBJ2-1, with a tentative D call TRBD1 (6 bases). The CDR3 spells CASSPQPGTEQFF. The CDR3, as DNA: TGCGCCAGCAGCCCACAACCCGGGACAGAGCAGTTCTTC.